The T cell receptor (beta chain) under discussion was sequenced for a study of PD-L1 blockade in urothelial cancer (dated by TCRdb to between 2016 and 2019). With respect to the entire study: Therapy was started at some point between 2013 and 2015 for all patients, and atezolizumab 1,200 mg was administered intravenously every 3 weeks. About nine tenths of the roughly 29 patients were identified as males with urothelial cancer of bladder origin, and a prior smoking history was reported by 18 of 29 patients. Patients had an ECOG performance status of 0 or 1 and had received between 0 and 3 prior chemotherapy regimens. Blood samples were analyzed at 3 weeks after treatment start (second dose) and at 6 weeks after treatment start. Blood samples gave median yields of about 150,000 T cells and around 88,000 unique TCRs, along with a median clonality of around 0.08. The study, an exploratory multi-omic analysis, examined somatic, immune and clinical correlates of response to PD-L1 blockade with atezolizumab in urothelial cancer. TCR sequencing covered pretreatment tumor samples and matched, serially collected peripheral blood taken before and after atezolizumab treatment. Durable clinical benefit was defined as a progression-free survival longer than 6 months, and TCR features were additionally tested against progression-free survival and overall survival. Whole exome sequencing and RNA sequencing of pretreatment tumors were performed alongside TCR sequencing in the same patients. About 10 patients achieved durable clinical benefit and approximately 20 did not. Pretreatment blood TCR-seq was available for fewer than 30 patients, at least one posttreatment blood collection was obtained for around 25 patients, and tumor TCR-seq was available for around 25 patients. Summary of the overall study and its limitations: Because the sample size was small (n = 29) and many of the analyses were exploratory, the results are meant to be hypothesis-generating. At 3 weeks after the start of treatment, tumor-associated TCR clones in peripheral blood had expanded more in patients with durable benefit (n of about 22, p = 0.022). A pretreatment peripheral blood TCR clonality below the median was linked to improved progression-free and overall survival.

The sample's time point label is to be understood as: peripheral blood 6 weeks after treatment start. A total of roughly 31 patients with locally advanced or metastatic urothelial carcinoma, treated at Memorial Sloan Kettering on a trial protocol, made up the cohort. Peripheral blood mononuclear cells were collected pretreatment and during treatment, with between 1 and 8 total time points per patient. The Qiagen DNeasy Blood extraction kit was used to purify genomic DNA from total PBMCs and tumor samples. PBMCs were collected pretreatment and during treatment, and were isolated and stored as previously described. To estimate absolute template abundance from read counts, synthetic TCR analog templates were spiked into each PCR. Using the immunoSEQ assay, TCRbeta CDR3 regions were amplified from genomic DNA with bias-controlled V and J gene primers. Sequencing of rearranged TCRbeta segments was performed at approximately 20X coverage. Per the authors' processing: Clustering was used to correct sequencing errors, and CDR3s were annotated against IMGT to assign V, D and J genes. Downstream analyses used only productive TCRbeta rearrangements and left out out-of-frame or stop-codon sequences. Clonality was computed as one minus Shannon entropy normalized by the log of the number of unique productive sequences. Fisher's exact test with Benjamini-Hochberg correction, using a cutoff of adjusted p below 0.01, was how clones that differed between time points or between blood and tumor were identified. The clones in this table, taken by TCRdb from immuneACCESS, are in-frame only. Not every clone is retained; where verified, under half of the shortfall comes from an unresolved V gene, and the cause of the rest is unknown. Clone size and the V and J calls come from that table; the DNA yielded D and trimming. The sample table holds about 29,000 clones, of which roughly 80% were seen once. Together, the top ten hold around 3% of the sample.

Comment on this clone: Which antigen it targets is not known. No qualities accompany the bases; no much larger clone lies one base away.

The CDR3 runs 14 amino acids, cysteine and phenylalanine included. Just CDR3 DNA is preserved here, 42 bases in frame from base 1. Between the V and J ends, shortened by 2 bases and 7 bases respectively, the junction contains 9 bases. The germline V gene sets CDR1 to SGHTA and CDR2 to FQGTGA. Recombination joined TRBV7-3 with TRBJ1-6; TRBD1 is a weak D gene call, 5 bases matching. The sequence came from an older man with urothelial cancer. This specimen consisted of PBMCs, obtained around atezolizumab (anti-PD-L1) treatment. The CDR3: CASSLGTDNSPLHF. The DNA sequence is as follows: TGTGCCAGCAGCTTAGGGACTGACAATTCACCCCTCCACTTT. Reference TRBV7-3 and TRBJ1-6 genes cover what lies past the CDR3, so the full variable domain is GAGVSQTPSNKVTEKGKYVELRCDPISGHTALYWYRQSLGQGPEFLIYFQGTGAADDSGLPNDRFFAVRPEGSVSTLKIQRTERGDSAVYLCASSLGTDNSPLHFGNGTRLTVT.